These 30 T cell receptor beta chains were sequenced from one sample in a study of CD8 T cells in Susac syndrome. Random-hexamer reverse transcription was applied to about 0.45 to 1 ug RNA. MiXCR, applied by TCRdb to the immunoSEQ multiplex PCR reads, yields one record per CDR3 protein. The data contain about 150,000 distinct CDR3 sequences, 85% to 95% of them singletons. Sample: CD4+ T cells from PBMCs. The receptors shown here come from a human donor with Susac syndrome.

The chain uses TRBV15 and TRBJ1-5, with D uncertain. Trimming took off 2 bases at V and 4 bases at J, with 6 bases between the two ends. Germline CDR1 LNHNV, CDR2 YYDKDF (reference sequence). The CDR3 runs 13 residues. CDR3 DNA: TGTGCCACCAGCAGACCCCCAAATCAGCCCCAGCATTTT. Amino acid sequence: CATSRPPNQPQHF.

V is TRBV14 and J is TRBJ2-1, with 11 bases that match TRBD2. The CDR3 is 16 amino acids. The trim removed 5 bases at V and 8 bases at J, leaving 11 bases unmatched. The germline gives CDR1 SGHDN, CDR2 FVKESK. The chain's CDR3 is CASSSSGGPWGDEQFF. CDR3 in DNA: TGTGCCAGCAGCTCTAGCGGGGGGCCGTGGGGCGATGAGCAGTTCTTC.

V usage is TRBV5-1 and J usage is TRBJ1-4, with 8 bases matching TRBD1. This CDR3 has 15 amino acids. V gave up 5 bases and J gave up 7 bases; unmatched junction bases: 10. Germline V gene data show CDR1 as SGHRS and CDR2 as YFSETQ. CDR3 coding DNA: TGCGCCAGCAGGCCAGACAGGGGAGGGGCTGAAAAACTGTTTTTT. Amino acids: CASRPDRGGAEKLFF.

Only one count was recorded for this clonotype. The chain has TRBV4-1 and TRBJ1-6, with D unclear. The CDR3 is 14 amino acids. Germline V gene lookup returns CDR1 MGHRA and CDR2 YSYEKL. V was pared by 0 bases and J by 7 bases, with 7 bases between. The CDR3 DNA is TGCGCCAGCAGCCAAGATAAGGCAAATTCACCCCTCCACTTT. Protein product: CASSQDKANSPLHF.

The J gene is TRBJ1-1, the V gene TRBV29-1; TRBD1 might be the D (5 bases). With 6 bases removed from V and 1 base from J, the gap between germline ends came to 18 bases. Germline CDR1 is SQVTM and CDR2 is ANQGSEA. The CDR3 has 15 amino acids. CDR3 in DNA: TGCAGCGTCTATAATGGGGGGTCCTCGAACACTGAAGCTTTCTTT. This gives the protein CSVYNGGSSNTEAFF.

The chain uses TRBV2 and TRBJ1-2; 8 bases fit TRBD1. The CDR3 contains 14 residues. V trimming: 7 bases; J trimming: 4 bases; junction bases outside the gene matches: 8. Germline CDR1 reads SNHLY; CDR2 reads FYNNEI. CDR3 in amino acids: CASTLDRVGYGYTF. CDR3 coding DNA: TGTGCCAGCACCTTGGACAGGGTGGGCTATGGCTACACCTTC.

The chain links TRBV20-1 to TRBJ2-5, with TRBD2 as a possible D gene (6 bases). Germline CDR1 and CDR2: DFQATT and SNEGSKA (reference sequence). The V and J ends lost 0 bases and 5 bases respectively, with 13 bases between them. This CDR3 is 14 amino acids long. The CDR3 region is CSARDRRVGETQYF. CDR3 coding DNA: TGCAGTGCTAGAGATAGGAGGGTCGGGGAGACCCAGTACTTC.

The chain recombines TRBV5-6 with TRBJ2-1; D gene ambiguous. The V gene lost 5 bases and the J gene lost 8 bases, with 14 bases spanning the gap. Germline CDR1 SGHDT, CDR2 YYEEEE. CDR3 length equals 13 residues. CDR3 coding DNA: TGTGCCAGCAGGCCGACGGGTGCCGATGAGCAGTTCTTC. Translation: CASRPTGADEQFF.

This clonotype has just one count. V is TRBV12-3 or TRBV12-4 and J is TRBJ2-2; D is unclear. The CDR3 sequence is 14 residues long. The germline V and J ends were trimmed by 5 bases and 4 bases, with 11 bases remaining between them. In nucleotides, the CDR3 is TGTGCCAGCAGTCCAGATGTGGGCACCGGGGAGCTGTTTTTT. Its translation: CASSPDVGTGELFF.

The rearrangement links TRBV20-1 to TRBJ1-5; 8 positions agree with TRBD1. Germline loops: CDR1 DFQATT, CDR2 SNEGSKA (reference sequence). The J segment lost 5 bases and the V segment lost 4 bases, leaving 4 bases of the junction unmatched. The length of the CDR3 is 13 residues. CDR3 nucleotide sequence: TGCAGTGCTAACCCGGACAGGGATCAGCCCCAGCATTTT. Translated, it gives CSANPDRDQPQHF.

The chain joins TRBV7-3 to TRBJ2-1, with 7 bases fitting TRBD1. Losses at the gene ends were 4 bases for V and 6 bases for J; bases not matched to a gene: 6. Germline CDR1 SGHTA, CDR2 FQGTGA. The CDR3 extends over 14 amino acids. The CDR3 nucleotides are TGTGCCAGCAGCTCAGGGGGATCTGGCAATGAGCAGTTCTTC. It yields the protein CASSSGGSGNEQFF.

The V and J genes are TRBV12-3 or TRBV12-4 and TRBJ2-2, with unresolved D. The CDR3 consists of 14 residues. Trimming shortened V by 7 bases and J by 6 bases, and 15 bases separated the two germline ends. DNA of the CDR3: TGTGCCAGCATCCTGGGGAATAGGGCCGGGGAGCTGTTTTTT. This codes for CASILGNRAGELFF.

This chain links TRBV9 with TRBJ1-4, with 10 bases lining up with TRBD1. This CDR3 has 15 amino acids. Germline trimming cut 1 base from V and 8 bases from J; bases unmatched to any gene: 5. CDR1 is SGDLS, CDR2 YYNGEE, per germline. The CDR3, as DNA: TGTGCCAGCAGCGTAACGGGACAGGGGAAGGAAAAACTGTTTTTT. Encoded protein: CASSVTGQGKEKLFF.

This chain joins TRBV12-3 or TRBV12-4 and TRBJ2-1; D gene ambiguous. This CDR3 contains 15 residues. With 3 bases removed from V and 0 bases from J, the gap between germline ends came to 9 bases. The chain's CDR3 is CASSLAPSSYNEQFF. For the CDR3, the DNA is TGTGCCAGCAGTTTGGCACCGAGCTCCTACAATGAGCAGTTCTTC.

This sequence joins TRBV27 and TRBJ1-2; 8 bases map to TRBD1. V lost 6 bases and J lost 6; bases outside the gene matches: 6. This CDR3 spans 13 amino acids. CDR1 is MNHEY, CDR2 SMNVEV, per germline (reference sequence). The CDR3, as DNA: TGTGCCAGCAGCCGGGACAGGAAAAATGGCTACACCTTC. Its translation: CASSRDRKNGYTF.

The CDR3 region is CASSRDTYEQYF. The CDR3 nucleotides are TGTGCCAGCAGTCGCGACACCTACGAGCAGTACTTC. The J gene is TRBJ2-7, the V gene TRBV6-2 or TRBV6-3; D not resolved. The CDR3 totals 12 residues. V lost 5 bases, J lost 2 bases, and 7 bases lay in between. Looked up from germline, CDR1 is MNHEY and CDR2 is SVGEGT.

This chain connects TRBV20-1 to TRBJ1-1; D is perhaps TRBD1 (6 bases). Germline V gives CDR1 DFQATT, CDR2 SNEGSKA (reference sequence). The CDR3 has 12 amino acids. V was trimmed by 2 bases and J by 10 bases, leaving 14 bases between them. CDR3 region: CSARLKQGSAFF. The CDR3 DNA sequence: TGCAGTGCTAGACTTAAACAGGGTTCAGCTTTCTTT.

The chain employs TRBV20-1 and TRBJ2-5; perhaps TRBD2 as D (6 bases). With 2 bases removed from V and 0 bases from J, the gap between germline ends came to 13 bases. The V gene's germline CDR1 is DFQATT and CDR2 SNEGSKA (reference sequence). This CDR3 has 15 amino acids. The CDR3 region has the DNA TGCAGTGCTAGATCCTGGGACTCAGACCAAGAGACCCAGTACTTC. Translated: CSARSWDSDQETQYF.

The chain combines TRBV18 with TRBJ1-6; 8 bases map to TRBD1. Per germline, CDR1 KGHSH and CDR2 LQKENI. The V segment lost 6 bases and the J segment 7 bases; nucleotides outside the gene matches: 8. This CDR3 is 15 amino acids long. The CDR3 nucleotides are TGTGCCAGCTCTCCGGACAGGGTGATGAATTCACCCCTCCACTTT. Amino acid sequence: CASSPDRVMNSPLHF.

This rearrangement joins TRBV3-1 to TRBJ2-5; TRBD2 might be the D (5 bases). The germline V gene has CDR1 LGHDT and CDR2 YNNKEL (reference sequence). Trimming left V 3 bases short and J 4 bases short, with 15 bases between. This CDR3 contains 15 residues. CDR3 region: CASSHAARRGETQYF. Written as DNA, the CDR3 is TGTGCCAGCAGCCACGCAGCGAGACGGGGAGAGACCCAGTACTTC.

This chain uses TRBV29-1 with TRBJ2-5, with D tentatively TRBD2 (5 bases). V was pared by 6 bases and J by 5 bases, with 13 bases between. The CDR3 is made up of 12 amino acids. The germline V gene has CDR1 SQVTM and CDR2 ANQGSEA. The CDR3: CSVGTGMETQYF. DNA of the CDR3: TGCAGCGTAGGCACGGGGATGGAGACCCAGTACTTC.

V and J are TRBV11-2 and TRBJ2-1; 7 nucleotides agree with TRBD1. The CDR3 runs 14 residues. Trimming at V came to 7 bases and at J to 1 base, leaving 4 bases not matched to a gene. CDR1 SGHAT and CDR2 FQNNGV come from the germline V gene. The CDR3 DNA reads TGTGCCAGCAACCGGGACAGATCCTACAATGAGCAGTTCTTC. Translation gives CASNRDRSYNEQFF.

This chain joins TRBV18 and TRBJ2-3; 11 nucleotides match TRBD2. Germline-derived CDR1 and CDR2 are KGHSH and LQKENI. V was clipped by 4 bases and J by 0 bases; unmatched bases: 0. The CDR3 length is 15 residues. CDR3 in DNA: TGTGCCAGCTCACGGACTAGCGGGAGCACAGATACGCAGTATTTT. Amino acids: CASSRTSGSTDTQYF.

Here the CDR3 DNA reads TGTGCCAGCAGCGTAGTGCCCCTAAGCGGGGACCGCACAGATACGCAGTATTTT. Amino acids: CASSVVPLSGDRTDTQYF. V gene TRBV9 combines with J gene TRBJ2-3; 7 positions match TRBD2. This CDR3 contains 18 residues. The germline V gene has CDR1 SGDLS and CDR2 YYNGEE. V trimming: 0 bases; J trimming: 1 base; junction bases outside the gene matches: 11.

This chain joins TRBV6-1 and TRBJ1-2, with D perhaps TRBD1 (6 bases). V was trimmed by 7 bases and J by 7 bases, leaving 28 bases between them. This CDR3 is 17 amino acids long. Germline assignment: CDR1 MNHNS and CDR2 SASEGT. This CDR3 is CASKDLRGGGRLGGYTF. CDR3 in DNA: TGTGCCAGCAAGGACCTACGTGGGGGGGGGCGCCTAGGTGGCTACACCTTC.

V gene TRBV4-3 combines with J gene TRBJ1-5; D remains ambiguous. Germline CDR1 LGHNA, CDR2 YSLEER. Trimming took off 1 base at V and 2 bases at J, with 9 bases between the two ends. This CDR3 is 15 amino acids long. DNA for the CDR3: TGCGCCAGCAGCCAAGTAGTGGGAGGCAATCAGCCCCAGCATTTT. The encoded protein is CASSQVVGGNQPQHF.

This chain connects TRBV7-9 to TRBJ1-2; 10 nucleotides agree with TRBD1. V lost 3 bases, J lost 6 bases, and 7 bases stayed unmatched. The CDR3 extends over 15 amino acids. Germline-derived CDR1 and CDR2 are SEHNR and FQNEAQ (reference sequence). CDR3 DNA sequence: TGTGCCAGCAGCTTGACAGGGGGCGGGGAGAATGGCTACACCTTC. This sequence encodes CASSLTGGGENGYTF. The full variable domain, rest sourced from reference TRBV7-9 and TRBJ1-2, is DTGVSQNPRHKITKRGQNVTFRCDPISEHNRLYWYRQTLGQGPEFLTYFQNEAQLEKSRLLSDRFSAERPKGSFSTLEIQRTEQGDSAMYLCASSLTGGGENGYTFGSGTRLTVV.

The chain has TRBV4-2 and TRBJ1-3; D gene unclear. Between the trimmed V and J ends, which lost 0 bases and 0 bases, there was a span of 9 bases. The germline V gene has CDR1 LGHNA and CDR2 YNFKEQ. The CDR3 covers 16 residues. The CDR3 region has the DNA TGTGCCAGCAGCCAAGATGGGAGCAGCTCTGGAAACACCATATATTTT. Translation gives CASSQDGSSSGNTIYF.

The chain has TRBV7-2 and TRBJ2-5; the D is unclear. This CDR3 contains 11 residues. CDR1 and CDR2 (germline): SGHTA, FQGNSA. The V end lost 5 bases, the J end lost 5 bases, and 6 bases lay between the germline ends. In nucleotides, the CDR3 is TGTGCCAGCAGCGCCCGGGAGACCCAGTACTTC. Translated, it gives CASSARETQYF.

This clonotype has a single count. This sequence joins TRBV19 and TRBJ2-5, with D unresolved. This CDR3 is 13 amino acids long. Looked up from germline, CDR1 is LNHDA and CDR2 is SQIVND (reference sequence). V lost 4 bases and J 5 bases, leaving 11 bases between the germline ends. DNA of the CDR3: TGTGCCAGTAGTACCCATGGCCCGGAGACCCAGTACTTC. This encodes CASSTHGPETQYF.